These 31 T cell receptor beta chains originate from one sample sequenced in a study of graft-versus-host responses after intestinal transplantation (dated by TCRdb to 2020 to 2022). Library preparation employed the immunoSEQ multiplex PCR assay. TCRdb's version of the immuneACCESS table is confined to in-frame rearrangements and falls short of the full clone set. An unresolved V gene accounts for under half of the shortfall where checked; the remainder is of unknown origin. The sample table lists tens of thousands of clones, around 90% of them with a count of one. The ten largest clones capture approximately 1.7% of the sample. To isolate intraepithelial and lamina propria lymphocytes from graft specimens, dithiothreitol, EDTA incubations and collagenase D digestion were used. Sequenced here: ileum tissue, sampled about 350 days after transplant. The receptors were gathered from a human patient who received an intestinal transplant, so some T cells may come from the graft donor.

The DNA of the CDR3 is TGTGCCAGCAGTGATCTCGGCGAGCAGTACTTC. It specifies CASSDLGEQYF. The gene calls are TRBV2 and TRBJ2-7; D ambiguous. V lost 3 bases and J lost 6, with 6 bases in between. In germline, CDR1 is SNHLY, CDR2 FYNNEI. The CDR3 has 11 residues.

This chain connects TRBV5-1 to TRBJ1-6; D is undetermined. Germline CDR1 and CDR2: SGHRS and YFSETQ. V lost 0 bases and J 0 bases, leaving 16 bases between the germline ends. The CDR3 has 19 residues. CDR3 sequence reads: CASSLAVSTPSSYNSPLHF. CDR3 DNA sequence: TGCGCCAGCAGCTTGGCCGTATCTACCCCTAGCTCCTATAATTCACCCCTCCACTTT.

The CDR3 here is CASSLRTGPSYEQYF. As DNA, the CDR3 is TGTGCCAGCAGTTTGCGGACAGGTCCCTCCTACGAGCAGTACTTC. The rearrangement uses TRBV6-6 and TRBJ2-7, with TRBD1 matching 7 bases. Germline V gene data show CDR1 as MNHNY and CDR2 as SVGAGI (reference sequence). Trimming took 4 bases from V and 0 from J; bases not matched to a gene: 6. CDR3 size: 15 residues.

The chain is built from TRBV9 and TRBJ2-7, with 7 bases aligning to TRBD1. Losses at the gene ends were 2 bases for V and 3 bases for J; bases not matched to a gene: 11. The CDR3 runs to 16 residues. Germline CDR1 reads SGDLS; CDR2 reads YYNGEE. CDR3 sequence: CASSVSGGERFYEQYF. The CDR3 DNA follows: TGTGCCAGCAGCGTCTCAGGGGGAGAGCGCTTCTACGAGCAGTACTTC.

The V and J genes are TRBV13 and TRBJ2-3; D is unclear. V gave up 4 bases and J gave up 2 bases, with 1 base separating them. Germline V gene lookup returns CDR1 PRHDT and CDR2 FYEKMQ (reference sequence). The CDR3 has 11 residues. The DNA of the CDR3 is TGTGCCAGCAGCTCCACAGATACGCAGTATTTT. Translating it yields CASSSTDTQYF.

The chain has TRBV2 and TRBJ2-7, with TRBD1 matching 9 bases. The CDR3 consists of 14 residues. From germline, CDR1 is SNHLY and CDR2 FYNNEI. Trimming at V came to 7 bases and at J to 4 bases, leaving 8 bases not matched to a gene. CDR3 in DNA: TGTGCCAGCACGGCGGGACAGGGAGTTTACGAGCAGTACTTC. This encodes CASTAGQGVYEQYF.

The chain is built from TRBV10-2 and TRBJ2-7, with D tentatively TRBD2 (6 bases). This CDR3 has 16 residues. CDR1 and CDR2 (germline): WSHSY, SAAADI. Between the trimmed V and J ends, which lost 1 base and 0 bases, there was a span of 13 bases. The CDR3 here is CASSEYLARSSYEQYF. In DNA, the CDR3 is TGCGCCAGCAGTGAGTACCTAGCGAGGAGCTCCTACGAGCAGTACTTC.

This clone was observed once. The gene calls are TRBV6-1 and TRBJ2-5, with 8 positions matching TRBD1. J lost 3 bases, V lost 1 base, and 1 base had no gene match. This CDR3 has 14 residues. The germline gives CDR1 MNHNS, CDR2 SASEGT. The CDR3 nucleotides are TGTGCCAGCAGTGAAGGGGACAGGAAAGAGACCCAGTACTTC. Translated: CASSEGDRKETQYF.

The V gene is TRBV27, the J gene TRBJ2-2; D is possibly TRBD1 (5 bases). The CDR3 length is 16 residues. Germline V lookup: CDR1 MNHEY, CDR2 SMNVEV (reference sequence). The V gene lost 0 bases and the J gene lost 6 bases, with 14 bases spanning the gap. The CDR3 bases are TGTGCCAGCAGTTTATCGACAACTGGGGCGGCCGGGGAGCTGTTTTTT. This translates into CASSLSTTGAAGELFF.

As concerns this clone: This sample also contains other DNA sequences that code for the same CDR3. CDR3 sequence reads: CASSESGNEQYF. The CDR3 nucleotides read TGCGCCAGCAGTGAATCGGGGAACGAGCAGTACTTC. V gene TRBV10-1 combines with J gene TRBJ2-7, with D maybe TRBD2 (5 bases). The CDR3 is 12 amino acids. Germline CDR1 and CDR2: WNHNN and SYGVQD (reference sequence). V was pared by 3 bases and J by 5 bases, with 8 bases between.

V gene TRBV2 combines with J gene TRBJ1-2; 9 bases line up with TRBD1. V trimming: 5 bases; J trimming: 2 bases; junction bases outside the gene matches: 3. Germline lookup yields CDR1 SNHLY and CDR2 FYNNEI. The CDR3 has 14 amino acids. CDR3 coding DNA: TGTGCCAGCAGTTGGGACAGGGCGAACTATGGCTACACCTTC. This gives the protein CASSWDRANYGYTF.

V usage is TRBV28 and J usage is TRBJ2-6, with D hard to call. In germline, CDR1 is MDHEN, CDR2 SYDVKM. CDR3 length: 17 amino acids. V dropped 2 bases and J dropped 0 bases, with 11 bases sitting between them. CDR3 coding DNA: TGTGCCAGCAGTTTAGGCCTCCCGACCTCTGGGGCCAACGTCCTGACTTTC. Translation gives CASSLGLPTSGANVLTF.

V is TRBV15 and J is TRBJ1-2; 9 nucleotides align to TRBD1. CDR1 is LNHNV and CDR2 is YYDKDF in the germline V gene (reference sequence). The CDR3 sequence is 15 residues long. With 0 bases clipped from V and 8 bases from J, the junction kept 7 bases outside the gene matches. The CDR3 DNA follows: TGTGCCACCAGCAGAGAATTGGGACAGGGAGGCGGCTACACCTTC. Protein sequence: CATSRELGQGGGYTF.

V gene TRBV10-2 combines with J gene TRBJ1-1, with a possible D match to TRBD1 (5 bases). Germline lookup yields CDR1 WSHSY and CDR2 SAAADI. The CDR3 spans 14 residues. V lost 1 base and J 4 bases, leaving 10 bases between the germline ends. This chain's CDR3 is CASSEFRVSTEAFF. CDR3 DNA sequence: TGCGCCAGCAGTGAGTTCAGGGTTTCCACTGAAGCTTTCTTT.

The V and J genes are TRBV28 and TRBJ1-5; the match to TRBD1 covers 9 bases. The V segment lost 6 bases and the J segment 6 bases; nucleotides outside the gene matches: 9. Looked up from germline, CDR1 is MDHEN and CDR2 is SYDVKM. CDR3 length: 15 residues. CDR3: CASSPTTGGGQPQHF. The CDR3 bases are TGTGCCAGCAGCCCTACTACAGGGGGCGGTCAGCCCCAGCATTTT.

Note on this clone: One end of the junction does not line up with germline, which may come from a read error. CDR3 nucleotides: TGTGCCAGCAGTTACGATAGTAGACAAAGAACAAACTTT. Translated: CASSYDSRQRTNF. The chain has TRBV6-6 and TRBJ1-6; D uncertain. The CDR3 covers 13 residues. Germline V lookup: CDR1 MNHNY, CDR2 SVGAGI (reference sequence).

Written as DNA, the CDR3 is TGTGCCAGCTCACCAGGGGAAGAGACCCAGTACTTC. Translated, it gives CASSPGEETQYF. V and J are TRBV18 and TRBJ2-5; D is uncertain. Deletions cut 2 bases from V and 3 bases from J, with 4 bases between. This CDR3 comprises 12 residues. Looked up from germline, CDR1 is KGHSH and CDR2 is LQKENI.

The V call is TRBV7-6, the J call TRBJ2-2; 13 positions match TRBD2. This CDR3 is 18 amino acids long. Trimming removed 7 bases from V and 0 bases from J; junction bases left unmatched: 8. Germline V gene lookup returns CDR1 SGHVS and CDR2 FNYEAQ. The CDR3 sequence: CASTGRLAGGSNTGELFF. The CDR3 DNA follows: TGTGCCAGCACTGGGAGACTAGCGGGGGGCTCGAACACCGGGGAGCTGTTTTTT.

The genes are TRBV6-6 and TRBJ2-7; TRBD1 aligns across 10 bases. Looked up from germline, CDR1 is MNHNY and CDR2 is SVGAGI (reference sequence). The CDR3 is 15 residues long. V lost 5 bases to trimming and J lost 1 base; unmatched junction nucleotides: 5. The CDR3 DNA reads as TGTGCCAGCAGTCAGCCGGGACAGGGGTCCTACGAGCAGTACTTC. The encoded protein is CASSQPGQGSYEQYF.

The gene calls are TRBV7-8 and TRBJ2-1; TRBD2 matches 12 bases. CDR3 length equals 15 residues. The V segment lost 4 bases and the J segment 2 bases; nucleotides outside the gene matches: 0. CDR1 is SGHVS, CDR2 FQNEAQ, per germline. CDR3 in DNA: TGTGCCAGCAGCTGGACTAGCGGGACCTACAATGAGCAGTTCTTC. It translates to CASSWTSGTYNEQFF.

The chain couples TRBV7-3 to TRBJ2-2, with a tentative D call TRBD2 (6 bases). There are 14 residues in the CDR3. The V end was cut by 1 base, the J end by 5 bases, with 8 bases between. Looked up from germline, CDR1 is SGHTA and CDR2 is FQGTGA. This CDR3 reads CASSLMEGTGELFF. As DNA, the CDR3 is TGTGCCAGCAGCTTAATGGAGGGAACCGGGGAGCTGTTTTTT.

The sample holds one count of this clone. Here the CDR3 DNA reads TGTGCCAGCAGTGACTCGCCATTACCGAACACCGGGGAGCTGTTTTTT. Translating it yields CASSDSPLPNTGELFF. The V call is TRBV6-4, the J call TRBJ2-2; D ambiguous. Germline V lookup: CDR1 MRHNA, CDR2 SNTAGT. V lost 0 bases and J 0 bases, leaving 8 bases between the germline ends. The CDR3 covers 16 residues.

This clone occurred once. The V gene is TRBV28, the J gene TRBJ2-5; TRBD1 agrees at 7 bases. V lost 8 bases, J lost 9 bases, and 21 bases stayed unmatched. This CDR3 comprises 16 residues. The V gene's germline CDR1 is MDHEN and CDR2 SYDVKM. The CDR3 protein is CASGDSFGVSLEAQYF. CDR3 bases: TGTGCCAGCGGGGACAGCTTTGGTGTTTCGTTGGAGGCCCAGTACTTC.

The gene calls are TRBV18 and TRBJ2-7; TRBD2 matches at 10 bases. CDR3 length equals 16 residues. V gave up 3 bases and J gave up 2 bases; unmatched junction bases: 7. In germline, CDR1 is KGHSH, CDR2 LQKENI. The CDR3 region is CASSPPAGGRPYEQYF. In nucleotides, the CDR3 is TGTGCCAGCTCACCGCCAGCGGGAGGGCGCCCCTACGAGCAGTACTTC.

The chain combines TRBV29-1 with TRBJ2-7; TRBD2 matches 11 bases. The CDR3 runs 20 residues. V was clipped by 0 bases and J by 3 bases; unmatched bases: 19. Germline lookup yields CDR1 SQVTM and CDR2 ANQGSEA. The CDR3 region is CSVEDRLSSPLAGESYEQYF. The DNA for the CDR3 is TGCAGCGTTGAAGATCGCCTCTCCAGCCCACTAGCGGGAGAAAGCTACGAGCAGTACTTC.

The chain has TRBV30 and TRBJ2-5, with D possibly TRBD1 on 5 matching bases. This CDR3 is built from 12 residues. Trimming shortened V by 6 bases and J by 3 bases, and 11 bases separated the two germline ends. Germline V CDR1 and CDR2: GTSNPN, SVGIG (reference sequence). DNA of the CDR3: TGTGCCTGCGGACAACCTAAAGAGACCCAGTACTTC. Its translation is CACGQPKETQYF. Looking up the rest from reference TRBV30 and TRBJ2-5 gives the full variable domain: SQTIHQWPATLVQPVGSPLSLECTVEGTSNPNLYWYRQAAGRGLQLLFYSVGIGQISSEVPQNLSASRPQDRQFILSSKKLLLSDSGFYLCACGQPKETQYFGPGTRLLVL.

The CDR3 reads CASSLTWQSTDTQYF. CDR3 in DNA: TGTGCCAGCAGCTTAACGTGGCAGAGCACAGATACGCAGTATTTT. The chain combines TRBV7-3 with TRBJ2-3; the D is unclear. Germline lookup yields CDR1 SGHTA and CDR2 FQGTGA. CDR3 length equals 15 residues. V was trimmed by 0 bases and J by 0 bases, leaving 7 bases between them.

V and J are TRBV5-1 and TRBJ1-1; 11 positions match TRBD1. Germline assignment: CDR1 SGHRS and CDR2 YFSETQ. Unmatched junction bases numbered 6, after V lost 3 bases and J lost 11 bases. This CDR3 is built from 13 residues. The CDR3 is CASSSLGQGEAFF. The CDR3 region has the DNA TGCGCCAGCAGCTCTCTGGGACAGGGGGAGGCTTTCTTT.

This rearrangement joins TRBV5-1 to TRBJ1-1; TRBD1 matches at 7 bases. CDR1 is SGHRS and CDR2 is YFSETQ in the germline V gene. The CDR3 spans 14 residues. The J segment lost 4 bases and the V segment lost 5 bases, leaving 8 bases of the junction unmatched. The CDR3: CASRERGLSTEAFF. As DNA, the CDR3 is TGCGCCAGCAGGGAAAGGGGGCTAAGCACTGAAGCTTTCTTT. Together with reference TRBV5-1 and TRBJ1-1, the CDR3 gives the full variable domain: KAGVTQTPRYLIKTRGQQVTLSCSPISGHRSVSWYQQTPGQGLQFLFEYFSETQRNKGNFPGRFSGRQFSNSRSEMNVSTLELGDSALYLCASRERGLSTEAFFGQGTRLTVV.

The chain combines TRBV6-1 with TRBJ1-5; D is unclear. The CDR3 extends over 10 amino acids. CDR1 is MNHNS, CDR2 SASEGT, per germline. V gave up 6 bases and J gave up 7 bases, with 4 bases separating them. Here the CDR3 reads CASRAQPQHF. DNA for the CDR3: TGTGCCAGCAGGGCCCAGCCCCAGCATTTT.

The rearrangement links TRBV29-1 to TRBJ2-5; 13 nucleotides agree with TRBD2. CDR3 length: 16 residues. J gave up 4 bases and V 7 bases, and 12 bases lay outside the gene matches. Germline CDR1 reads SQVTM; CDR2 reads ANQGSEA. CDR3 coding DNA: TGCAGCGCTTGGACTAGCGGGAGTAGGTCCCTAGAGACCCAGTACTTC. Translated, it gives CSAWTSGSRSLETQYF. Variable domain in full (rest from reference TRBV29-1 and TRBJ2-5): SAVISQKPSRDICQRGTSLTIQCQVDSQVTMMFWYRQQPGQSLTLIATANQGSEATYESGFVIDKFPISRPNLTFSTLTVSNMSPEDSSIYLCSAWTSGSRSLETQYFGPGTRLLVL.